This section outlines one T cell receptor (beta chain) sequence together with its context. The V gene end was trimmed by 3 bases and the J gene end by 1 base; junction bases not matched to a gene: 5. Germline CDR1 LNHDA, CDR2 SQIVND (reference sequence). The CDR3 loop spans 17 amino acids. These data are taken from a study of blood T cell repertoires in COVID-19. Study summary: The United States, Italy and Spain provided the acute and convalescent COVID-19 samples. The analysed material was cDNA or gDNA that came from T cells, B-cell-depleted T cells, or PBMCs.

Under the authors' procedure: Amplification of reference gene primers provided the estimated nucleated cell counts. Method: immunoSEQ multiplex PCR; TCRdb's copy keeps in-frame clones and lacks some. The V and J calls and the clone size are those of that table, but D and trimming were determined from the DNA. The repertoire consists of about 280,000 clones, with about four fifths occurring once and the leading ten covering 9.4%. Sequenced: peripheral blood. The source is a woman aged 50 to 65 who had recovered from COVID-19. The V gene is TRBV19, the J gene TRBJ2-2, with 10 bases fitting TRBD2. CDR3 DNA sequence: TGTGCCAGTAGTATTAGCGGGGGGACCCTGAACACCGGGGAGCTGTTTTTT. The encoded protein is CASSISGGTLNTGELFF. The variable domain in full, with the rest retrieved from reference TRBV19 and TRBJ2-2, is DGGITQSPKYLFRKEGQNVTLSCEQNLNHDAMYWYRQDPGQGLRLIYYSQIVNDFQKGDIAEGYSVSREKKESFPLTVTSAQKNPTAFYLCASSISGGTLNTGELFFGEGSRLTVL.